This T cell receptor (beta chain) is drawn from a study of T cells after yellow fever vaccination. The TCR cDNA carried a universal primer site and UMIs from 5'RACE template switching. TCRdb fed the 5' RACE reads into MiXCR, producing one record per CDR3 protein. The top ten clones hold roughly 19% of a sample with about 300,000 distinct CDR3 sequences, around 6.8% of them seen once. This clonotype was seen only a few times. Antigen specificity is unknown. General study results and limits: Of the clonotypes, a small share occurred in both CD4 and CD8 compartments. The booster response re-showed most primary clones: roughly 97% CD4, approximately 86% CD8.

Per germline, CDR1 SGHTA and CDR2 FQGNSA. This CDR3 is built from 13 residues. Trimming shortened V by 5 bases and J by 3 bases, and 10 bases separated the two germline ends. This rearrangement joins TRBV7-2 to TRBJ1-1; D gene unclear. The sequences come from PBMCs, collected approximately 47 days after the first yellow fever vaccination. The clonotype was recovered from a man between 18 and 35 years old who received the YFV17D yellow fever vaccine. CDR3 DNA sequence: TGTGCCAGCAGCCAAAGATTAGACACTGAAGCTTTCTTT. This gives the protein CASSQRLDTEAFF.